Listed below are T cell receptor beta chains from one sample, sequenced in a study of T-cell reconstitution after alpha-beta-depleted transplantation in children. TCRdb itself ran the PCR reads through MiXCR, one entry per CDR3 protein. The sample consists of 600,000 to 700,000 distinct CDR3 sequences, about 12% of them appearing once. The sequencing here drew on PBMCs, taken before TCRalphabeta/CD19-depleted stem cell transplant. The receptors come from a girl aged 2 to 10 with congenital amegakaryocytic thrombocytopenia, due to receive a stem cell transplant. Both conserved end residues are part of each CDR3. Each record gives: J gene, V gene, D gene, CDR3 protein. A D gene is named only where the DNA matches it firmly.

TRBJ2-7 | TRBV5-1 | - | CASGSWEAGGDYEQYF
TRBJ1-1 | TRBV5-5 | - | CASSSGPGENEAFF
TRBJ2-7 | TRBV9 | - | CASSPPNTYEQYF
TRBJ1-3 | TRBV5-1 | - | CASSLVGPTSGNTIYF
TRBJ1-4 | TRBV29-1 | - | CSVEGSEKLFF
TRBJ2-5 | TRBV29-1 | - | CSVPDPIRYQETQYF
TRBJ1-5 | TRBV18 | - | CASSRDISNQPQHF
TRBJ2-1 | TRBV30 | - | CAWSTSGANEQFF
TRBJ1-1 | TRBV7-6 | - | CASSLDSGVDLWTEAFF
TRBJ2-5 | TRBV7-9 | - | CASSPGQYF
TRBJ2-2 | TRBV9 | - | CASSVEFGELFF
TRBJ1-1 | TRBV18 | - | CASSPVQGREAFF
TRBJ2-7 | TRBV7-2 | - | CASSVDGFGEQYF
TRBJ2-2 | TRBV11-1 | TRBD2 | CASSGLLGLASGLNTGELFF
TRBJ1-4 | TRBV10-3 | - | CAISGEGTPLGKLFF